Below are 8 T cell receptor beta chains sequenced from a single sample in a study of control samples from healthy donors and cancer patients (TCRdb year 2020). Library preparation employed the immunoSEQ multiplex PCR assay. Sourced from immuneACCESS, this table was stored by TCRdb with only in-frame sequences that have V and J called. A share of the clones is absent; for the studies checked, an unresolved V gene accounts for under half, and the remainder has no known explanation. The sample includes approximately 160,000 clones, with 85% to 95% observed a single time. Around 1.3% of the sample belongs to the ten largest clones. The specimen sequenced was blood. The receptors were sampled from a woman under 30 in good health.

The chain carries TRBV7-9 and TRBJ2-7; a weak D match, TRBD2 (6 bases). The V gene's germline CDR1 is SEHNR and CDR2 FQNEAQ (reference sequence). This CDR3 has 15 amino acids. V lost 2 bases, J lost 6 bases, and 17 bases lay in between. The CDR3 DNA sequence: TGTGCCAGCAGCTTATATCTCGGCTCGGGGGTCGAGCAGTACTTC. It yields the protein CASSLYLGSGVEQYF.

The chain uses TRBV4-1 and TRBJ2-7, with 12 bases lining up with TRBD1. The CDR3 is made up of 15 amino acids. Per the germline V gene, CDR1 is MGHRA and CDR2 is YSYEKL. V was clipped by 4 bases and J by 4 bases; unmatched bases: 5. The CDR3 nucleotides read TGCGCCAGCAGCCTGGGGACAGGGGGCGGTTACGAGCAGTACTTC. This sequence encodes CASSLGTGGGYEQYF.

The V call is TRBV7-2, the J call TRBJ2-7, with D possibly being TRBD2 (5 bases). Trimming pared 1 base from V and 2 bases from J, leaving 24 bases between. The CDR3 runs to 19 residues. Germline CDR1 reads SGHTA; CDR2 reads FQGNSA. The CDR3 DNA is TGTGCCAGCAGCTTAGGTACCCCCTTACTGTCCGGGATCGCCTACGAGCAGTACTTC. Residues: CASSLGTPLLSGIAYEQYF.

The chain is built from TRBV5-6 and TRBJ1-1; D is perhaps TRBD1 (5 bases). Germline V gives CDR1 SGHDT, CDR2 YYEEEE. The CDR3 has 13 amino acids. The germline V and J ends were trimmed by 2 bases and 1 base, with 6 bases remaining between them. The DNA of the CDR3 is TGTGCCAGCAGCTTTCAGGGGAACACTGAAGCTTTCTTT. This sequence encodes CASSFQGNTEAFF.

The chain links TRBV3-1 (or the pseudogene TRBV3-2) to TRBJ1-2, with D tentatively TRBD1 (5 bases). Germline V gene sequence: CDR1 LGHDT, CDR2 YNNKEL (reference sequence). The ends were cut back, 4 bases at V and 2 bases at J, with 14 bases in the middle. The CDR3 is made up of 15 amino acids. CDR3 nucleotide sequence: TGTGCCAGCAGCCTCGGTCCTACAGGCAACTATGGCTACACCTTC. Residues: CASSLGPTGNYGYTF.

This clone was detected only a few times. The rearrangement joins TRBV6-6 to TRBJ1-2; TRBD1 agrees at 9 bases. Trimming cost V 2 bases and J 12 bases; bases outside gene matches: 7. This CDR3 is built from 13 residues. The V gene's germline CDR1 is MNHNY and CDR2 SVGAGI (reference sequence). CDR3 DNA sequence: TGTGCCAGCAGTTACGAACCCGGACAGGGGAACACCTTC. This codes for CASSYEPGQGNTF.

As for this clone: Other DNA sequences in the sample encode the same CDR3. The chain joins TRBV28 to TRBJ1-5; 9 bases are shared with TRBD1. Germline lookup yields CDR1 MDHEN and CDR2 SYDVKM. The trim removed 6 bases at V and 6 bases at J, leaving 6 bases unmatched. The CDR3 has 14 residues. The CDR3 sequence is CASSLGQGIQPQHF. The CDR3 DNA is TGTGCCAGCAGCCTGGGACAGGGTATTCAGCCCCAGCATTTT.

The rearrangement uses TRBV3-1 (or the pseudogene TRBV3-2) and TRBJ1-2; D is unresolved. This CDR3 has 21 amino acids. Between the trimmed V and J ends, which lost 2 bases and 1 base, there was a span of 29 bases. Germline values: CDR1 LGHDT, CDR2 YNNKEL (reference sequence). This CDR3 is CASSQHTQARAAPPFNYGYTF. The DNA of the CDR3 is TGTGCCAGCAGCCAACACACGCAGGCCCGGGCCGCCCCCCCCTTTAACTATGGCTACACCTTC.